This TCR beta chain was captured in a study of pediatric ulcerative colitis. The table came from immunoSEQ multiplex PCR; TCRdb's copy has only in-frame clones and leaves some out. In the table there are roughly 60,000 clones, around 87% of which are singletons. Germline V CDR1 and CDR2: SGHRS, YFSETQ. This CDR3 is 15 amino acids long. V lost 3 bases, J lost 9 bases, and 8 bases stayed unmatched. At colonoscopy, a blood sample was also collected. This chain uses TRBV5-1 with TRBJ2-1; 11 nucleotides agree with TRBD2. The sequenced material came from blood. This clonotype was sampled from a boy younger than 18 who was a control in a study of pediatric ulcerative colitis. This CDR3 is CASSSALAGVIEQFF. CDR3 DNA: TGCGCCAGCAGCTCGGCACTAGCGGGAGTCATTGAGCAGTTCTTC.